This T cell receptor beta chain was retrieved from a study of blood T cell repertoires in COVID-19. Study as a whole: The study drew acute and convalescent COVID-19 samples from the United States, Italy and Spain.

Source study methods: Amplified reference gene primers provided the basis for estimating nucleated cell counts. Produced via immunoSEQ multiplex PCR; TCRdb's table is partial and in-frame only. V, J and clone size were drawn from that table, and D and trimming were deduced from the DNA. Here the sample spans about 290,000 clones, nearly 90% being singletons. CDR3 length: 13 amino acids. Looked up from germline, CDR1 is LNHNV and CDR2 is YYDKDF (reference sequence). V shed 0 bases and J shed 3 bases, with 5 bases lying between them. The sequencing input was peripheral blood. The clonotype comes from a woman in her 30s with COVID-19, enrolled during active disease. The chain couples TRBV15 to TRBJ1-1, with D hard to call. This chain's CDR3 is CATSRDLYTEAFF. The CDR3 coding sequence is TGTGCCACCAGCAGAGACCTGTACACTGAAGCTTTCTTT.